This T cell receptor (beta chain) was identified during a study of blood T cell repertoires in COVID-19 (dated by TCRdb to about 2020). General notes on the study: Samples covering the acute and convalescent phases of COVID-19 were provided by collaborators in the United States, Italy and Spain. The prospective study material was composed of cDNA or gDNA derived from T cells, B-cell-depleted T cells, or PBMCs. The dataset comprised deeply sampled blood TCRbeta repertoires from subjects exposed to, actively infected with, or recovered from COVID-19. A freely available public database, intended as a resource for researchers studying the immune response to SARS-CoV-2, is where the repertoires were released. Samples were obtained from the ongoing ImmuneRACE study (first 160 participants) and from over 1,000 subjects provided by 6 global collaborators. Nearly every sample came with metadata listing a de-identified subject ID, COVID-19 status, age in years and sex. Where available, HLA class I and class II types were taken from metadata supplied by the sample provider and were not determined by assay-based typing. The full study reports these points: The quantity of clinical and demographic metadata differed by source and by participant and was supplied without curation.

The immunoSEQ Assay, a bias-controlled multiplex PCR, was used to amplify TCRbeta CDR3 regions from genomic DNA. On the study's bioinformatics: Nucleated cell counts per sample were estimated from amplification of reference gene primers within the assay. Sequence reads were collapsed and filtered to measure the absolute abundance of every unique TCRbeta CDR3 rearrangement. For each sample, productive Simpson clonality was calculated by taking the square root of Simpson's diversity index across productive rearrangements. TCRdb's version of the immuneACCESS table is confined to in-frame rearrangements and falls short of the full clone set. An unresolved V gene accounts for under half of the shortfall where checked; the remainder is of unknown origin. The V and J calls and clone size were taken over from that table, and D and trimming were inferred from the DNA. This sample lists about 210,000 clones; more than 70% were detected once. The ten largest clones capture roughly 2.8% of the sample.

Each collaborating institution followed its own protocols to collect whole blood in K2EDTA tubes. For TCRbeta analysis, collaborators shipped samples in one of three forms: frozen whole blood, isolated PBMCs, or DNA extracted from either of those sample types. Trimming removed 1 base from V and 0 bases from J; the gene matches leave 10 bases unexplained. Via the germline V gene, CDR1 is MGHDK and CDR2 SYGVNS. There are 18 amino acids in the CDR3, from cysteine to phenylalanine inclusive. CDR3 DNA is the only sequence kept; it has 54 bases, read in frame from the first base. In regard to this clone: Its recognized antigen is unknown. One base away there is no much larger clone; base qualities are not given.

Here the chain combines TRBV25-1 and TRBJ1-1, and TRBD1 matches 8 of the central bases. This receptor was identified in a man in his forties or fifties with active or convalescent COVID-19. The specimen sequenced was peripheral blood. The bases are TGTGCCAGCAGTGAATCCACAGGGGGTCAGGGCCTGAACACTGAAGCTTTCTTT. The resulting protein is CASSESTGGQGLNTEAFF.